This T cell receptor beta chain was found in a study of T cells in Graves' hyperthyroidism and ophthalmopathy. Across the study: The initial diagnosis was the point when peripheral blood was collected, ahead of any treatment.

Not enrolled were patients with uncontrolled infection, other autoimmune disease, pregnancy or lactation. Diagnostic decisions used clinical symptoms, serum thyroxine and TRAb, thyroid ultrasound and orbital computed tomography. This clonotype occurred many times. Germline CDR1 MDHEN, CDR2 SYDVKM. This CDR3 contains 15 residues. V lost 6 bases to trimming and J lost 2 bases; unmatched junction nucleotides: 10. The investigators amplified TCR beta CDR3 regions from RNA transcripts. First-round RT-PCR with HTBI primers amplified the TCR CDR3 region. TCRdb ran MiXCR on the multiplex PCR reads and lists one entry per CDR3 protein. The sample holds 640,000 or so distinct CDR3 sequences, roughly 15% seen once.

The clonotype was recovered from a woman aged 40 to 50 with Graves' ophthalmopathy. The V gene is TRBV28, the J gene TRBJ2-7; 7 bases match TRBD1. The sequenced material came from blood. The CDR3 reads CASSSHRGGAYEQYF. In DNA, the CDR3 is TGTGCCAGCAGCTCCCACAGGGGCGGCGCCTACGAGCAGTACTTC.